The present T cell receptor (beta chain) was sequenced within a study of breast tumors, draining lymph nodes, adjacent tissues. Study-wide results and caveats: Compared with lymph nodes, tumors were less diverse; compared with nontumor tissue, more. Data fit most tumor T cells coming from lymph node, expanding in tumor. Luminal-like breast cancer showed significantly greater tumor-nontumor repertoire similarity than basal-like breast cancer did.

Axillary draining lymph nodes of breast cancer patients supplied the node samples. Via MiXCR, TCRdb re-called the multiplex PCR reads, giving one row per CDR3 protein. This sample yields about 140,000 distinct CDR3 sequences, of which 32% are seen a single time; 2.3% belongs to the top ten. Trimming cost V 0 bases and J 5 bases; bases outside gene matches: 10. Looked up from germline, CDR1 is ENHRY and CDR2 is SYGVKD. The CDR3 loop spans 17 amino acids. Note on this clonotype: No antigen is known for it.

This chain connects TRBV10-3 to TRBJ1-1, with TRBD1 identical over 9 bases. Sequencing input: axillary lymph node tissue. The clonotype originates from a female donor with breast cancer. Some clones in this sample may be carry-over from other donors' samples. The CDR3 nucleotides are TGTGCCATCAGTGAGTCGGGGACAGGGACGAGTTATACTGAAGCTTTCTTT. The encoded protein is CAISESGTGTSYTEAFF.